This T cell receptor (beta chain) appears in the sequencing data of a study of blood T cell repertoires in COVID-19. Study-wide background: Samples came from the United States, Italy and Spain, spanning acute and convalescent COVID-19. T cells, B-cell-depleted T cells, or PBMCs provided the cDNA or gDNA that served as material.

Assay used: immunoSEQ multiplex PCR; TCRdb lists only in-frame clones, some missing. This table holds 65,000 to 80,000 clones, 86% found once. Germline values: CDR1 SGHRS, CDR2 YFSETQ. Trimming pared 4 bases from V and 3 bases from J, leaving 14 bases between. This CDR3 contains 15 residues. The chain uses TRBV5-1 and TRBJ2-4; tentatively, D is TRBD2 (6 bases). The sequenced material came from peripheral blood. This receptor was identified in a man at least 80 years old in a cohort sampled during active COVID-19. The CDR3 loop is CASSTGTLSKNIQYF. CDR3 coding DNA: TGCGCCAGCAGCACCGGGACTCTCAGCAAAAACATTCAGTACTTC. Full variable domain (remainder filled in from reference TRBV5-1 and TRBJ2-4): KAGVTQTPRYLIKTRGQQVTLSCSPISGHRSVSWYQQTPGQGLQFLFEYFSETQRNKGNFPGRFSGRQFSNSRSEMNVSTLELGDSALYLCASSTGTLSKNIQYFGAGTRLSVL.